This T cell receptor (beta chain) emerged from a study of blood T cell repertoires in COVID-19. Study-level information: Acute-phase and convalescent COVID-19 samples originated in the United States, Italy and Spain. From T cells, B-cell-depleted T cells, or PBMCs came the material, which was cDNA or gDNA.

Per the original methods: The authors estimated nucleated cell counts from reference gene primer amplification. Data came from immunoSEQ multiplex PCR; TCRdb stores just in-frame clones and leaves some out. For V, J and clone size, that table is used; D and trimming come from the DNA. In the table there are about 120,000 clones, roughly 74% of which are singletons. V gave up 6 bases and J gave up 6 bases; unmatched junction bases: 7. This CDR3 is 13 amino acids long. The rearrangement joins TRBV12-3 or TRBV12-4 to TRBJ1-2; 7 positions agree with TRBD1. Sequenced: peripheral blood. The TCR comes from a man between 60 and 75 years old with acute or convalescent COVID-19. The CDR3 loop reads CASRVQGKNGYTF. Here the CDR3 DNA reads TGTGCCAGCAGGGTACAGGGGAAGAATGGCTACACCTTC.